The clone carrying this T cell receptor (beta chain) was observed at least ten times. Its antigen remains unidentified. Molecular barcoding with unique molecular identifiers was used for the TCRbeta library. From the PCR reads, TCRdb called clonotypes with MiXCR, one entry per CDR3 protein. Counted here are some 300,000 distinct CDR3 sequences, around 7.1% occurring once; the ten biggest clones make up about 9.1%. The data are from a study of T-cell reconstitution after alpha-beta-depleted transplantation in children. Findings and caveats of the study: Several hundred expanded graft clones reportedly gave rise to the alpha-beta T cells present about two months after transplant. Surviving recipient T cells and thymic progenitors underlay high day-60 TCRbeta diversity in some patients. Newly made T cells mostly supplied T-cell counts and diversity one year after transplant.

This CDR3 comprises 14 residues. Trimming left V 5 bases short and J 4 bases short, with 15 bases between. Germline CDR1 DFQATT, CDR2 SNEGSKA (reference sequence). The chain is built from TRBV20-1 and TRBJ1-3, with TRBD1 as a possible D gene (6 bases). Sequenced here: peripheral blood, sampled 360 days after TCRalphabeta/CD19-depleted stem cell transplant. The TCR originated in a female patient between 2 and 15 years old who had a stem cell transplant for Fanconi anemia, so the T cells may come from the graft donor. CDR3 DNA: TGCAGTGCTCGTGACAGGAAAATAGGAAACACCATATATTTT. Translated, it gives CSARDRKIGNTIYF.